This T cell receptor (beta chain) is from a study of shared clonotypes between healthy human individuals (dated by TCRdb to 2018 to 2020). For context, the study as a whole: The cohort comprised a couple of women and three men aged 18 to 49 years. For each donor, three plates each were used for CD4 naive and CD4 memory, two plates were used for CD8 naive, and one plate was used for CD8 memory. The study deeply sequenced blood TCR repertoires of five healthy adults to estimate repertoire size and the extent of clonotype sharing between individuals. Different laboratories and diverse techniques were used to prepare libraries and sequence TCR repertoires, to increase sequencing depth and limit assay-specific biases. Each donor's leukapheresis produced roughly between roughly 0.9 and 8.9 billion PBMCs.

TCR CDR3 regions were amplified from genomic DNA by multiplex PCR using the deep immunoSEQ assay. Genomic DNA extracted from each cell subset was distributed evenly over all wells of several immunoSEQ 96-well plates, and each plate served as one replicate. Each replicate PCR for sorted subsets received about 180 ng genomic DNA, equal to some 32,000 T cell genomes. The purified libraries were quantified using a Qubit 3.0 fluorometer, sized with a Bioanalyzer 2100, and then quantified again using the KAPA Library Quantification kit. Every immunoSEQ 96-well plate was sequenced on a separate single-read 150-cycle Illumina NextSeq 550 flow cell. The study's processing was this. The immunoSEQ output contained only junctional sequences without quality scores, so filtering could not match that applied to full-length reads. To assign V/J genes and CDR3, sequences were annotated using PyIR, a Python wrapper for IgBLAST v1.9, with IMGT germline references. Reads were filtered out if the reads had weak V/J assignments (E-value above 1e-6), no CDR3, stop codons, out-of-frame junctions, or ambiguous translated residues. A V3J clonotype was defined by an identical inferred V gene, J gene, and CDR3 amino acid sequence. Percentage overlap between repertoires was computed as shared unique clonotypes divided by the size of the smaller repertoire. Richness of each repertoire was evaluated using RTK rarefaction, the Chao1 estimator, and Recon v2.1 estimates of unobserved clonotypes. Generation probabilities for all TCRbeta clonotypes obtained by the gDNA method from a few donors were computed using OLGA. The table comes from immuneACCESS by way of TCRdb, which keeps in-frame sequences with V and J called. Part of the clones is missing from these tables; in studies checked, under half for an unresolved V gene and the rest for unknown reasons. V, J and clone size reflect that table, while D and trimming were determined from the DNA. The sample yields roughly 890,000 clones; more than 85% were counted once. The biggest ten clones account for 24% of the sample.

Broad study findings and their caveats: Only blood was sampled, and tissue TCR repertoires likely differ from those in blood. Larger estimated clonotype richness was generally found for naive subsets than for memory subsets. Incomplete sequencing was indicated by rarefaction of sorted-subset datasets, despite the large sequencing depth. Because the study included only a small number of donors, the genetic and exposure-history diversity represented was limited. Compared with non-shared clonotypes, the clonotypes found in all four sorted-subset donors had higher generation probabilities. When several donors were compared, the shared fraction of clonotypes was about 5% for naive CD4, 3.5% to 4% for naive CD8, roughly 2.5% for memory CD4, and around 0.4% for memory CD8. Based on pairwise subsampling, the degree of clonotype sharing among donors was expected to be affected by sequencing depth.

Notes on this clone: Its antigen is currently not known. It has no much larger one-base neighbor in the sample; base qualities were not kept.

CDR1 is given as SGHAT and CDR2 as FQNNGV, both from the germline V gene. Including cysteine and phenylalanine, the CDR3 has 13 amino acids. Of all the DNA, just the CDR3 is kept, 39 bases in frame from base 1. V is clipped by 1 base and J by 5 bases, and the sequence between their germline boundaries is 8 bases long. CD8 naive samples were obtained by positive selection for CCR7 among CD45RO-negative cells, yielding a CD45RA+CCR7+ population from which TemRA cells were excluded. Healthy HIV-negative adults with no recently reported acute infections or vaccinations were included as donors. Every donor was a Caucasian adult residing in Nashville, Tennessee, USA. After blood collection by leukapheresis, PBMCs were isolated using Ficoll-Histopaque density gradient centrifugation and then cryopreserved in the vapor phase of liquid nitrogen. Analytical flow cytometry was used to check the purity and quantity of every magnetically sorted T cell population. Genomic DNA was isolated from every sorted fraction and measured by UV absorbance on a Nanodrop 2000c.

The receptor was derived from a man under 40 in good health. The receptor chain draws on TRBV11-2 and TRBJ2-5; the D gene lacks a confident call. Sample: naive CD8+ T cells sorted from blood. Interpreted using the paper, the cell subset or site label stands for: CD45RA+CCR7+. The CDR3 has the sequence CASSLVGWETQYF. Read as DNA, the sequence is TGTGCCAGCAGCTTAGTAGGGTGGGAGACCCAGTACTTC. The CDR3, completed at both ends by the reference TRBV11-2 and TRBJ2-5 genes, gives the full variable domain EAGVAQSPRYKIIEKRQSVAFWCNPISGHATLYWYQQILGQGPKLLIQFQNNGVVDDSQLPKDRFSAERLKGVDSTLKIQPAKLEDSAVYLCASSLVGWETQYFGPGTRLLVL.